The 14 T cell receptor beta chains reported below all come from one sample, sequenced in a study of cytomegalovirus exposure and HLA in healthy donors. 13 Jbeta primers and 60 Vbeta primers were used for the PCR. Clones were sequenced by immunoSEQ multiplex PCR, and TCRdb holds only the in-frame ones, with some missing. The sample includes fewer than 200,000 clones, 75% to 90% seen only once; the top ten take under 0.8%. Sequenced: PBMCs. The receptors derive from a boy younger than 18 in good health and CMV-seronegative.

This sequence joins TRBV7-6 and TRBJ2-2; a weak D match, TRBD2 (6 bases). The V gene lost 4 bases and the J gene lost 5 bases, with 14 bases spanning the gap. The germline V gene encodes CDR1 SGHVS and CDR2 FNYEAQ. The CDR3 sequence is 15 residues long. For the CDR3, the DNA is TGTGCCAGCAGCTGGACCTCGGGACTTACCGGGGAGCTGTTTTTT. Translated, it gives CASSWTSGLTGELFF. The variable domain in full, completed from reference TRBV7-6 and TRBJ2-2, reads GAGVSQSPRYKVTKRGQDVALRCDPISGHVSLYWYRQALGQGPEFLTYFNYEAQQDKSGLPNDRFSAERPEGSISTLTIQRTEQRDSAMYRCASSWTSGLTGELFFGEGSRLTVL.

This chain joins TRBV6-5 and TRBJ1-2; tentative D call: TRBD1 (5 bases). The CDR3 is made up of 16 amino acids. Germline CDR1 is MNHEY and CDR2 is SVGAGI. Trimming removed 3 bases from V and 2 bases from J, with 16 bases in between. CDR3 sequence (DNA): TGTGCCAGCAGTTATGGATCCCGGCCAGGGAACTATGGCTACACCTTC. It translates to CASSYGSRPGNYGYTF.

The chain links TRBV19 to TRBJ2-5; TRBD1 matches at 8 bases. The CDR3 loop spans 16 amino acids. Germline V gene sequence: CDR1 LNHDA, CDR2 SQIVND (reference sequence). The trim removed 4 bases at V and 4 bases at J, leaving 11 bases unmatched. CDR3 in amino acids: CASSSKGQGASETQYF. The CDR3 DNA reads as TGTGCCAGTAGTAGTAAGGGTCAGGGGGCCTCAGAGACCCAGTACTTC.

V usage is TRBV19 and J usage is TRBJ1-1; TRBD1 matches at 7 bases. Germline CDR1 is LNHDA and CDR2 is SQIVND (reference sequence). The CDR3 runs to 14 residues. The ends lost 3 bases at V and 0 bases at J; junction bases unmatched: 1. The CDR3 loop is CASSIGQVNTEAFF. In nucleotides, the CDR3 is TGTGCCAGTAGTATCGGACAGGTGAACACTGAAGCTTTCTTT.

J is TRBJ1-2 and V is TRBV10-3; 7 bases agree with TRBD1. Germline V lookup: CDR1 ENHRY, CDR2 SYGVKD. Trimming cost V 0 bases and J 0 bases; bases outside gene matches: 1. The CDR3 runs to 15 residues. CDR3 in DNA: TGTGCCATCAGTGAGTCTACAGGGGCTAACTATGGCTACACCTTC. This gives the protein CAISESTGANYGYTF.

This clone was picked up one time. This CDR3 reads CASSPRGINEQFF. The DNA of the CDR3 is TGTGCCAGCAGCCCCAGGGGGATCAATGAGCAGTTCTTC. The chain has TRBV27 and TRBJ2-1; 7 nucleotides agree with TRBD1. V dropped 6 bases and J dropped 6; count of bases not matched to a gene: 5. The CDR3 length is 13 residues. CDR1 is MNHEY, CDR2 SMNVEV, per germline (reference sequence).

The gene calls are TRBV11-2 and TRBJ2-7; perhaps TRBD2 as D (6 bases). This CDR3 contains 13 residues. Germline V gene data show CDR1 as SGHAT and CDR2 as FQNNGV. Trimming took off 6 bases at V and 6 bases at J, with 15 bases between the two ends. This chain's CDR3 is CASSLGRGAEQYF. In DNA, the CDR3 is TGTGCCAGCAGTTTGGGGCGCGGGGCCGAGCAGTACTTC.

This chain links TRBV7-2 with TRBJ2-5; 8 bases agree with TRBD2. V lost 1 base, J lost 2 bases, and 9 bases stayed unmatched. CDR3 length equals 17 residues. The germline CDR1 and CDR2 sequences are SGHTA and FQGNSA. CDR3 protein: CASSLGGTSGIQETQYF. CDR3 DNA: TGTGCCAGCAGCTTAGGAGGAACTAGCGGCATACAAGAGACCCAGTACTTC.

The CDR3 DNA is TGTGCCAGCAGCCTGGGATGGCGAAACACCATATATTTT. Protein sequence: CASSLGWRNTIYF. The gene calls are TRBV5-6 and TRBJ1-3, with D uncertain. CDR3 size: 13 residues. Germline V gene lookup returns CDR1 SGHDT and CDR2 YYEEEE. The V and J ends lost 4 bases and 5 bases respectively, with 10 bases between them.

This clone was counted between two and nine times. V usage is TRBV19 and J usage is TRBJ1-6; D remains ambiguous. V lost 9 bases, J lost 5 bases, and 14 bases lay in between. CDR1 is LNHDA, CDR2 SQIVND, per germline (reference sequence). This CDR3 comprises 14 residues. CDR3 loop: CARWTWADNSPLHF. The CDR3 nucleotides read TGTGCCAGATGGACTTGGGCCGATAATTCACCCCTCCACTTT.

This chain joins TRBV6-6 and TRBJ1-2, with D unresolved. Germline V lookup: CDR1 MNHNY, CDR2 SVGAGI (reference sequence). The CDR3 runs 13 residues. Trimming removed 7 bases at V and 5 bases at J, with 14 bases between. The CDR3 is CASTAAEEYGYTF. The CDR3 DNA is TGTGCCAGCACCGCCGCGGAGGAATATGGCTACACCTTC.

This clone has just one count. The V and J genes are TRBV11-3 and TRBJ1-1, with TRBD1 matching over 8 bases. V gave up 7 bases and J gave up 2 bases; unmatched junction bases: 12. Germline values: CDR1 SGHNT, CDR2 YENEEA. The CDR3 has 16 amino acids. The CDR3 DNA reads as TGTGCCAGCACCCTCCAGGGACAGGCGCGTAACACTGAAGCTTTCTTT. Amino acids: CASTLQGQARNTEAFF.

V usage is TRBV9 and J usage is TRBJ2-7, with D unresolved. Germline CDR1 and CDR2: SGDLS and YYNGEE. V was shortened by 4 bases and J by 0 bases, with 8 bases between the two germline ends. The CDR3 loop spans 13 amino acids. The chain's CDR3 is CASSSESSYEQYF. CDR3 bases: TGTGCCAGCAGCTCCGAGAGCTCCTACGAGCAGTACTTC.

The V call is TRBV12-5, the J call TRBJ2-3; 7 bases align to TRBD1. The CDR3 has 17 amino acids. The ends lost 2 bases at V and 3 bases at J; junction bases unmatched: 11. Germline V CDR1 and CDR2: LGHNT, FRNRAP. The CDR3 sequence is CASGLPPYRGSTDTQYF. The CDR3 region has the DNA TGTGCTAGTGGTTTGCCTCCATACAGGGGATCAACAGATACGCAGTATTTT.